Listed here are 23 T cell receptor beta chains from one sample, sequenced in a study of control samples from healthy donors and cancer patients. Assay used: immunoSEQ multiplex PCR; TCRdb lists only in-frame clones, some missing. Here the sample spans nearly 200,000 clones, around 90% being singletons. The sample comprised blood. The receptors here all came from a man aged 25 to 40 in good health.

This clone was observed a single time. The CDR3 loop is CASSTTAGGGYTF. CDR3 bases: TGTGCCAGTAGTACCACGGCAGGAGGGGGCTACACCTTC. V and J are TRBV19 and TRBJ1-2, with no clear D. CDR3 length: 13 amino acids. V was trimmed by 4 bases and J by 8 bases, leaving 14 bases between them. In germline, CDR1 is LNHDA, CDR2 SQIVND (reference sequence).

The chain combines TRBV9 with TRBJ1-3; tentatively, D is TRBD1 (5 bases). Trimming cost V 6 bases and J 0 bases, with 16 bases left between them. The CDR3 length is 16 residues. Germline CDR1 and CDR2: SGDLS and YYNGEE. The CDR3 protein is CASNPSGSTSGNTIYF. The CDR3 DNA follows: TGTGCCAGCAACCCATCAGGGAGCACCTCTGGAAACACCATATATTTT.

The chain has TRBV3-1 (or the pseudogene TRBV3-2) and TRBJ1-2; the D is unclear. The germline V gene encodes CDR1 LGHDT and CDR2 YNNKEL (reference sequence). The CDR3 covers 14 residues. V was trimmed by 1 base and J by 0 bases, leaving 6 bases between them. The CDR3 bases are TGTGCCAGCAGCCAAGGGGCAGCTAACTATGGCTACACCTTC. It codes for CASSQGAANYGYTF.

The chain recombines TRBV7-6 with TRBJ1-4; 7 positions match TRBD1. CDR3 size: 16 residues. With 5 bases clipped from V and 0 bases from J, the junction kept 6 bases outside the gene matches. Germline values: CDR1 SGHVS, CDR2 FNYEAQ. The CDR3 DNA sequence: TGTGCCAGCAGCAGGTGGGACAGAGCAACTAATGAAAAACTGTTTTTT. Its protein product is CASSRWDRATNEKLFF.

In DNA form, the CDR3 reads TGTGCCAGCTCACCGACCGGGACCGGGACTTCCTACGAGCAGTACTTC. This translates into CASSPTGTGTSYEQYF. This sequence joins TRBV18 and TRBJ2-7, with D possibly matching TRBD2 (6 bases). Germline CDR1 is KGHSH and CDR2 is LQKENI. The V end was cut by 3 bases, the J end by 1 base, with 16 bases between. The CDR3 sequence is 16 residues long.

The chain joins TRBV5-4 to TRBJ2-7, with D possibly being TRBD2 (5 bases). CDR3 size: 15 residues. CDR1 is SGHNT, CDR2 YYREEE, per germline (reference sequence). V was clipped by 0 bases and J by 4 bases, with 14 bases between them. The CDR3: CASSLDDRGAYEQYF. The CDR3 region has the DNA TGTGCCAGCAGCTTGGATGACCGGGGAGCATACGAGCAGTACTTC.

CDR3 residues: CASTHSGPYNEQFF. The CDR3 DNA sequence: TGTGCCAGCACCCATTCGGGACCCTACAATGAGCAGTTCTTC. The chain is built from TRBV7-9 and TRBJ2-1; the D call may be TRBD1 or TRBD2 (5 bases each). Trimming shortened V by 7 bases and J by 2 bases, and 12 bases separated the two germline ends. Germline CDR1 reads SEHNR; CDR2 reads FQNEAQ (reference sequence). CDR3 length equals 14 residues.

The CDR3: CASSTGPEQYF. CDR3 nucleotide sequence: TGTGCCAGCAGCACCGGTCCCGAGCAGTACTTC. This chain uses TRBV7-9 with TRBJ2-7; D not resolved. The germline V gene has CDR1 SEHNR and CDR2 FQNEAQ (reference sequence). The CDR3 spans 11 residues. V lost 5 bases and J lost 6, with 8 bases in between.

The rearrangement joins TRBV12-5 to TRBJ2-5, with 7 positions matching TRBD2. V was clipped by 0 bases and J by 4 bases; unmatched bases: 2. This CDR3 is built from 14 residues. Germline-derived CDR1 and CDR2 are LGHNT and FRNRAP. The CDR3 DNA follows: TGTGCTAGTGGTTTGGTTTCGGGGGGAGAGACCCAGTACTTC. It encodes CASGLVSGGETQYF. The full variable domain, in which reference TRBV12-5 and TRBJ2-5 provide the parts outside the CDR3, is DARVTQTPRHKVTEMGQEVTMRCQPILGHNTVFWYRQTMMQGLELLAYFRNRAPLDDSGMPKDRFSAEMPDATLATLKIQPSEPRDSAVYFCASGLVSGGETQYFGPGTRLLVL.

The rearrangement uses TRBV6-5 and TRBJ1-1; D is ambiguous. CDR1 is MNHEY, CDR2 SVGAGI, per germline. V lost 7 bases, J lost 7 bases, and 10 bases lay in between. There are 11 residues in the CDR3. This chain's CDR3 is CASNTGGEAFF. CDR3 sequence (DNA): TGTGCCAGCAACACTGGAGGTGAAGCTTTCTTT.

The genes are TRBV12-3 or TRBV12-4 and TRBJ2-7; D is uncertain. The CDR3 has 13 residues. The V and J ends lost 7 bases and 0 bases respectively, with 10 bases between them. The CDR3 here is CASILGPSYEQYF. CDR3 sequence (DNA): TGTGCCAGCATCCTCGGCCCCTCCTACGAGCAGTACTTC.

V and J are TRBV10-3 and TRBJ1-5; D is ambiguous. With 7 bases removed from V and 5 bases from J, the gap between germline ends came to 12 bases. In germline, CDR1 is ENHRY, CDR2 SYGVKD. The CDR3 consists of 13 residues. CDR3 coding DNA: TGTGCCATCACAAGCCGGCTGGATCAGCCCCAGCATTTT. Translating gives CAITSRLDQPQHF.

This CDR3 is CASSIWGAGRNQPQHF. CDR3 bases: TGTGCCAGTAGTATATGGGGGGCAGGGCGCAATCAGCCCCAGCATTTT. This chain joins TRBV19 and TRBJ1-5; TRBD1 might be the D (6 bases). The CDR3 covers 16 residues. The V gene's germline CDR1 is LNHDA and CDR2 SQIVND (reference sequence). V lost 2 bases to trimming and J lost 2 bases, with 13 bases between them.

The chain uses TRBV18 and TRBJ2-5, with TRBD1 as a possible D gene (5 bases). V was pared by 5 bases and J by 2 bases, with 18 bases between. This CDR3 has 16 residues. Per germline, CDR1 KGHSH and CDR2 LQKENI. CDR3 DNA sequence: TGTGCCAGCTCATCACAGCGAACAGGATTACAAGAGACCCAGTACTTC. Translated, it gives CASSSQRTGLQETQYF. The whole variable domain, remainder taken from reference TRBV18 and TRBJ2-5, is NAGVMQNPRHLVRRRGQEARLRCSPMKGHSHVYWYRQLPEEGLKFMVYLQKENIIDESGMPKERFSAEFPKEGPSILRIQQVVRGDSAAYFCASSSQRTGLQETQYFGPGTRLLVL.

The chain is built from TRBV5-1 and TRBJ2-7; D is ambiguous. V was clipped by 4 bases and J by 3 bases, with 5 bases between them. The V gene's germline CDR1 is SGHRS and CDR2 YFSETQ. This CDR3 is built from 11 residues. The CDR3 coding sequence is TGCGCCAGCAGCGGATACTACGAGCAGTACTTC. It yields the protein CASSGYYEQYF. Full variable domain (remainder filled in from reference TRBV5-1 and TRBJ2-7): KAGVTQTPRYLIKTRGQQVTLSCSPISGHRSVSWYQQTPGQGLQFLFEYFSETQRNKGNFPGRFSGRQFSNSRSEMNVSTLELGDSALYLCASSGYYEQYFGPGTRLTVT.

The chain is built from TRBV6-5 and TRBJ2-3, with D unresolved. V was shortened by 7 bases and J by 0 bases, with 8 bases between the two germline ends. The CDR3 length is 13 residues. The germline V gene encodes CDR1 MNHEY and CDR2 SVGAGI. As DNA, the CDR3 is TGTGCCAGCACGAAGCCCAGCACAGATACGCAGTATTTT. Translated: CASTKPSTDTQYF.

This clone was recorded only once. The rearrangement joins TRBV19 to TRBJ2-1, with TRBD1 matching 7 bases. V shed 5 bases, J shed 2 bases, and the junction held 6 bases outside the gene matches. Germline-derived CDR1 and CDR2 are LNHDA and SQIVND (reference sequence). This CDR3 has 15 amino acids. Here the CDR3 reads CASSEQGQTYNEQFF. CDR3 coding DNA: TGTGCCAGTAGTGAACAGGGGCAAACCTACAATGAGCAGTTCTTC.

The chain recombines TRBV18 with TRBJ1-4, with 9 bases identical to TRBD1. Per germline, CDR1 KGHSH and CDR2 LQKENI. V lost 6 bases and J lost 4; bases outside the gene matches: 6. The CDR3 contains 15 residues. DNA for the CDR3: TGTGCCAGCTCCCCCGGGACAGGGCGTAATGAAAAACTGTTTTTT. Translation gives CASSPGTGRNEKLFF.

CDR3 amino acids: CASSGQVFNTEAFF. DNA for the CDR3: TGTGCCAGTAGTGGACAGGTTTTTAACACTGAAGCTTTCTTT. This chain joins TRBV19 and TRBJ1-1; 7 nucleotides agree with TRBD1. In germline, CDR1 is LNHDA, CDR2 SQIVND (reference sequence). V dropped 5 bases and J dropped 2; count of bases not matched to a gene: 5. The CDR3 loop spans 14 amino acids.

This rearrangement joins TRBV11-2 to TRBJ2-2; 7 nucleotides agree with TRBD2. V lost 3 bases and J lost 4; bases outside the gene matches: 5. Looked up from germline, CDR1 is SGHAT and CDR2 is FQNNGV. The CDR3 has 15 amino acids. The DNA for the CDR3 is TGTGCCAGCAGCTTTTCAGGGACTACCACCGGGGAGCTGTTTTTT. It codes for CASSFSGTTTGELFF.

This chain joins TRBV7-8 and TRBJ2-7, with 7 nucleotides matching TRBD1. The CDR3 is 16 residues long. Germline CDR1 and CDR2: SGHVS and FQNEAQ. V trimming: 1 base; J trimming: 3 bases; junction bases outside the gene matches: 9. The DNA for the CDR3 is TGTGCCAGCAGCTTAGGCCGTATGGGACAGCACTACGAGCAGTACTTC. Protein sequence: CASSLGRMGQHYEQYF. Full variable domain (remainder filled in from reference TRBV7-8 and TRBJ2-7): GAGVSQSPRYKVAKRGQDVALRCDPISGHVSLFWYQQALGQGPEFLTYFQNEAQLDKSGLPSDRFFAERPEGSVSTLKIQRTQQEDSAVYLCASSLGRMGQHYEQYFGPGTRLTVT.

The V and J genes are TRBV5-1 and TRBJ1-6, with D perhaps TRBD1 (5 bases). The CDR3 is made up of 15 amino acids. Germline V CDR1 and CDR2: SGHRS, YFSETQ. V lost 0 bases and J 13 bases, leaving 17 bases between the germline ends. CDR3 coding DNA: TGCGCCAGCAGCTTGGAGACAGCGGCTAAACCTCCCCTCCACTTT. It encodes CASSLETAAKPPLHF.

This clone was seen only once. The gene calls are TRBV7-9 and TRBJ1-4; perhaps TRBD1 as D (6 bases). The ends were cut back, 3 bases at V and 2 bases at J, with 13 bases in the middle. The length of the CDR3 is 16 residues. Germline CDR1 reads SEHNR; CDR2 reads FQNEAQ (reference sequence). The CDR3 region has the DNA TGTGCCAGCAGCTTGTTGGGGGCGCGTACTAATGAAAAACTGTTTTTT. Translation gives CASSLLGARTNEKLFF.